This T cell receptor (beta chain) was found in a study of control samples from healthy donors and cancer patients (TCRdb year 2020). The library came from the immunoSEQ multiplex PCR assay. TCRdb holds this immuneACCESS table with in-frame rearrangements only. Some clones are missing; in checked studies, unresolved V genes explain under half, and the rest has no known cause. The sample includes tens of thousands of clones, with roughly 83% observed a single time. In total, the top ten clones hold under 50% of the sample. In this sample, this clone turned up a few times. Its antigen remains unidentified. One base away there is no much larger clone; base qualities are not given. Specimen: PBMCs. The sequence came from a man aged 65 to 79 with lung cancer.

The DNA reads TGTGCCAGCACAAACAGGGGGCTTAGCAATCAGCCCCAGCATTTT. Translated, this gives CASTNRGLSNQPQHF. The V and J genes are TRBV6-6 and TRBJ1-5; 9 bases in between match TRBD1. The CDR3 goes from the cysteine to the phenylalanine over 15 residues. The DNA shown is the 45-base CDR3, in frame from base 1. In the germline V gene (reference sequence), CDR1 corresponds to MNHNY and CDR2 to SVGAGI. V trim: 7 bases; J trim: 0 bases; unmatched bases: 4.